This T cell receptor (beta chain) was captured in a study of blood T cell repertoires in COVID-19. About the study: Donors in the United States, Italy and Spain gave samples during acute or convalescent COVID-19. From T cells, B-cell-depleted T cells, or PBMCs came the material, which was cDNA or gDNA.

Germline CDR1 and CDR2: LNHDA and SQIVND (reference sequence). The CDR3 is 15 residues long. V shed 7 bases and J shed 0 bases, with 13 bases lying between them. Source study methods: Amplification with reference gene primers provided the estimates of nucleated cell counts. Using immunoSEQ multiplex PCR, the repertoire was profiled, and TCRdb retains in-frame clones only, with some absent. V and J calls and clone size follow that table, whereas D and trimming were derived from the DNA. The data hold fewer than 80,000 clones, with roughly nine tenths observed a single time. This receptor was obtained from a human donor in a cohort sampled during active COVID-19. The V and J genes are TRBV19 and TRBJ1-3; D unresolved. Sample: peripheral blood. CDR3 residues: CASNIRLSSGNTIYF. The CDR3 DNA reads TGTGCCAGTAATATTCGGTTAAGCTCTGGAAACACCATATATTTT.